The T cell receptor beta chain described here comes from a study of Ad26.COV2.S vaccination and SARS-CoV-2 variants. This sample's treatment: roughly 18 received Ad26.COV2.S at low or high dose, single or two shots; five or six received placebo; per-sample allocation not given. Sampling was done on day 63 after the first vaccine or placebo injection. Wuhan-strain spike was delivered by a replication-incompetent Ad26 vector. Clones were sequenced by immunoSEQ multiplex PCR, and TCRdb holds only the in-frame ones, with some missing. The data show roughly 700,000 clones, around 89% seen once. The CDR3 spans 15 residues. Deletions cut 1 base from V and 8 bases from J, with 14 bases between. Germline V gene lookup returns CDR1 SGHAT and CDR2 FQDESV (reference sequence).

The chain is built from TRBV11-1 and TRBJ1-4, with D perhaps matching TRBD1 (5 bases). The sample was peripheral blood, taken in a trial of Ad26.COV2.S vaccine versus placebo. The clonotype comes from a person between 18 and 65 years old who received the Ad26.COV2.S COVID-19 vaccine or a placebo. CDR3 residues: CASSLDQGKNEKLFF. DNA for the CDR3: TGTGCCAGCAGCTTAGACCAGGGAAAGAACGAAAAACTGTTTTTT.